This TCR beta chain came from a study of T cells in Graves' hyperthyroidism and ophthalmopathy. RNA transcripts gave rise to amplified TCR beta CDR3 regions. HTBI primers were employed in a first-round RT-PCR of the TCR CDR3. One entry per CDR3 protein, called by TCRdb with MiXCR from the multiplex PCR reads. The sample shows some 620,000 distinct CDR3 sequences, about 16% of them seen only once. V dropped 4 bases and J dropped 9 bases, with 16 bases sitting between them. The germline V gene encodes CDR1 SGHTA and CDR2 FQGTGA. CDR3 length equals 14 residues. The V and J genes are TRBV7-3 and TRBJ2-1; weak D call: TRBD2 (6 bases). The sequenced sample consisted of blood. This receptor was obtained from a woman in her thirties with Graves' hyperthyroidism. CDR3 nucleotide sequence: TGTGCCAGCAGCTCCGGGGTTAGCGGTGGTGAGCAGTTCTTC. It specifies CASSSGVSGGEQFF.